This is a list of T cell receptor beta chains from one sample in a study of CD8+CD57+ T cells in acquired aplastic anemia. TCRdb recomputed calls from the reads with MiXCR, one row per CDR3 protein. The repertoire includes about 190,000 distinct CDR3 sequences, less than 70% of them detected once, and approximately 15% sits in the top ten. Sequenced material: sorted CD4+, CD8+, or CD8+CD57+ T cells (not recorded which) from PBMCs. The receptor source for this set is a human donor in good health, serving as a control. CDR3s include the opening cysteine and the closing phenylalanine or tryptophan. The D gene is left open where the match is weak. Clone size, where shown, is once, few, many, or a class for clones that have expanded.

d_gene	v_gene	abundance	j_gene	CDR3aa	CDR3nt
-	TRBV29-1	many	TRBJ2-1	CSVEQGRRGYNEQFF	TGCAGCGTTGAGCAGGGAAGGAGGGGGTACAATGAGCAGTTCTTC
-	TRBV19	-	TRBJ2-7	CASSPAGSYEQYF	TGTGCCAGTAGTCCGGCGGGAAGCTACGAGCAGTACTTC
-	TRBV7-6	few	TRBJ2-7	CASSPGETYEQYF	TGTGCCAGCAGCCCTGGTGAGACCTACGAGCAGTACTTC
TRBD1	TRBV11-1	-	TRBJ2-3	CASSLGQGSTDTQYF	TGTGCCAGCAGCTTAGGACAGGGGAGCACAGATACGCAGTATTTT
-	TRBV15	-	TRBJ1-6	CATSRERDDSPLHF	TGTGCCACCAGCAGAGAGAGGGACGATTCACCCCTCCACTTT
-	TRBV20-1	few	TRBJ1-2	CSASSRDIDYGYTF	TGCAGTGCTAGTTCCCGGGACATTGACTATGGCTACACCTTC
-	TRBV4-1	-	TRBJ1-3	CASSQDDRRNTIYF	TGCGCCAGCAGCCAAGATGACAGGCGAAACACCATATATTTT
-	TRBV7-2	-	TRBJ2-7	CASSRQYEQYF	TGTGCCAGCAGCCGTCAGTACGAGCAGTACTTC
-	TRBV12-3/TRBV12-4	once	TRBJ1-1	CASSLTRALNTEAFF	TGTGCCAGCAGTTTAACAAGGGCACTGAACACTGAAGCTTTCTTT
-	TRBV24-1	many	TRBJ1-5	CATSGPGDQPQHF	TGTGCCACCAGCGGACCGGGGGATCAGCCCCAGCATTTT
-	TRBV6-1	many	TRBJ1-2	CASSENLGGYTF	TGTGCCAGCAGTGAAAATTTGGGCGGCTACACCTTC
TRBD1	TRBV19	-	TRBJ1-2	CASSPQGVSYGYTF	TGTGCCAGTAGCCCTCAGGGGGTGTCCTATGGCTACACCTTC
-	TRBV18	-	TRBJ2-4	CASSPPLLKTKNIQYF	TGTGCCAGCTCACCACCGTTGCTCAAGACCAAAAACATTCAGTACTTC
-	TRBV29-1	-	TRBJ2-1	CSVEGGPGLSYNEQFF	TGCAGCGTTGAGGGGGGGCCTGGGTTGAGCTACAATGAGCAGTTCTTC
TRBD1	TRBV7-6	-	TRBJ2-7	CASSPNRQGHYEQYF	TGTGCCAGCAGCCCAAATAGACAGGGACACTACGAGCAGTACTTC
TRBD1	TRBV10-2	-	TRBJ1-2	CASRPTDRVGNNYGYTF	TGCGCCAGCAGACCCACGGACAGGGTTGGAAATAACTATGGCTACACCTTC
-	TRBV7-2	few	TRBJ1-6	CASSPTGTGSSYNSPLHF	TGTGCCAGCTCACCAACGGGGACGGGTAGCTCCTATAATTCACCCCTCCACTTT
-	TRBV2	-	TRBJ2-7	CTQQRPGDSYEQYF	TGCACCCAGCAGAGGCCAGGGGATTCCTACGAGCAGTACTTC
TRBD1	TRBV2	-	TRBJ2-7	CASRGTVTYEQYF	TGTGCCAGCAGAGGGACAGTCACCTACGAGCAGTACTTC
-	TRBV4-1	many	TRBJ1-6	CASSQLTGLANSPLHF	TGCGCCAGCAGCCAACTAACAGGGCTTGCGAATTCACCCCTCCACTTT
TRBD1	TRBV24-1	-	TRBJ1-5	CATSQGASNQPQHF	TGTGCCACCAGTCAGGGGGCGAGCAATCAGCCCCAGCATTTT
-	TRBV20-1	-	TRBJ1-6	CSARDSKGIGAPLHF	TGCAGTGCTAGAGACTCGAAGGGAATAGGTGCACCCCTCCACTTT
TRBD2	TRBV7-2	-	TRBJ2-1	CASSLTPGGEQFF	TGTGCCAGCAGCTTAACCCCGGGGGGTGAGCAGTTCTTC
-	TRBV19	-	TRBJ1-6	CASSTGNVNSPLHF	TGTGCCAGTAGTACCGGGAATGTTAATTCACCCCTCCACTTT
-	TRBV9	many	TRBJ2-7	CASSARQGSYEQYF	TGTGCCAGCAGCGCCAGGCAGGGGAGCTACGAGCAGTACTTC
-	TRBV7-2	once	TRBJ2-7	CASGLAVTGSYGQYF	TGTGCCAGCGGCTTAGCGGTGACAGGGTCCTACGGGCAGTACTTC
-	TRBV20-1	-	TRBJ2-1	CSATAGAYNEQFF	TGCAGTGCTACAGCGGGCGCCTACAATGAGCAGTTCTTC
-	TRBV10-3	-	TRBJ1-5	CAIEAAQGSGNQPQHF	TGTGCCATTGAGGCGGCTCAGGGGTCGGGTAATCAGCCCCAGCATTTT
TRBD1	TRBV9	-	TRBJ1-2	CASSVPTGGDGYTF	TGTGCCAGCAGCGTACCTACAGGGGGGGATGGCTACACCTTC
-	TRBV11-3	many	TRBJ2-7	CASSLVVVVNYYEQYF	TGTGCCAGCAGCTTAGTAGTGGTGGTCAATTACTACGAGCAGTACTTC
-	TRBV19	many	TRBJ1-1	CASMGRAPEAFF	TGTGCCAGTATGGGGAGGGCACCTGAAGCTTTCTTT
-	TRBV7-2	-	TRBJ2-5	CASSSPDSQETQYF	TGTGCCAGCAGCTCCCCAGACTCCCAAGAGACCCAGTACTTC
TRBD1	TRBV5-1	-	TRBJ1-1	CASSAWTGGPTEAFF	TGCGCCAGCAGCGCGTGGACAGGGGGTCCGACTGAAGCTTTCTTT
-	TRBV7-9	-	TRBJ1-1	CASSTGYRGMNTEAFF	TGTGCCAGCAGCACAGGGTATCGGGGCATGAACACTGAAGCTTTCTTT
-	TRBV12-3/TRBV12-4	many	TRBJ1-1	CASSQGYTEAFF	TGTGCCAGCAGCCAAGGGTACACTGAAGCTTTCTTT
TRBD2	TRBV2	-	TRBJ2-3	CASSETRGGGPDTQYF	TGTGCCAGCAGTGAGACGCGGGGGGGAGGTCCAGATACGCAGTATTTT
-	TRBV7-3	-	TRBJ1-6	CASTKGDCWGHNSPLHF	TGTGCCAGCACCAAAGGGGACTGCTGGGGCCATAATTCACCCCTCCACTTT
-	TRBV28	-	TRBJ2-7	CASSAPGRYYNEQYF	TGTGCCAGCAGTGCTCCGGGACGGTACTACAATGAGCAGTACTTC
-	TRBV15	-	TRBJ2-5	CAIARGNKETQYF	TGTGCCATCGCACGGGGTAACAAAGAGACCCAGTACTTC
TRBD2	TRBV20-1	-	TRBJ2-7	CSANRLAGGEQYF	TGCAGTGCCAATCGACTAGCGGGAGGCGAGCAGTACTTC
-	TRBV19	once	TRBJ1-2	CASTSARGRGYTF	TGTGCCAGTACGTCAGCCAGGGGTCGGGGCTACACCTTC
-	TRBV9	-	TRBJ2-2	CASSLDGSSGGELFF	TGTGCCAGCAGCCTTGACGGGAGCTCGGGCGGGGAGCTGTTTTTT
-	TRBV5-8	many	TRBJ1-2	CASSLEYSHYGYTF	TGTGCCAGCAGCTTGGAGTACAGTCACTATGGCTACACCTTC
-	TRBV24-1	-	TRBJ1-1	CATSVGYGTEAFF	TGTGCCACCAGTGTAGGTTACGGCACTGAAGCTTTCTTT
TRBD1	TRBV6-5	-	TRBJ1-4	CACSYSGLMTGLRRKLFF	TGTGCCTGCAGTTACTCGGGGCTGATGACAGGGTTGAGGAGAAAACTGTTCTTT
-	TRBV24-1	-	TRBJ2-7	CATSDSNRAGGYEQYF	TGTGCCACCAGTGATAGCAACAGGGCTGGGGGCTACGAGCAGTACTTC
-	TRBV15	few	TRBJ2-7	CATSSKIDSYYEQYF	TGTGCCACCAGCAGCAAAATTGACAGCTACTACGAGCAGTACTTC
-	TRBV7-2	-	TRBJ2-7	CASSLLRQVYYEQYF	TGTGCCAGCAGCTTACTTCGCCAGGTCTACTACGAGCAGTACTTC
-	TRBV6-5	-	TRBJ1-4	CASGGSVGEKLFF	TGTGCCAGCGGGGGGTCCGTGGGTGAAAAACTGTTTTTT
-	TRBV9	-	TRBJ2-1	CASSVEQQPTSQFF	TGTGCCAGCAGCGTAGAACAACAGCCTACGTCGCAGTTCTTC
-	TRBV20-1	-	TRBJ2-3	CSARALAGPDTQYF	TGCAGTGCTAGAGCACTAGCAGGACCAGATACGCAGTATTTT
-	TRBV6-5	many	TRBJ1-1	CASSYSTGDTEAFF	TGTGCCAGCAGTTACTCGACCGGGGATACTGAAGCTTTCTTT
-	TRBV5-6	-	TRBJ1-5	CASSPGLLGPQHF	TGTGCCAGCAGCCCCGGGCTCCTGGGGCCCCAGCATTTT
-	TRBV20-1	-	TRBJ1-5	CSAGGQNQPQHF	TGCAGTGCTGGAGGACAGAATCAGCCCCAGCATTTT
-	TRBV6-1	few	TRBJ1-6	CASSWDTYNSPLHF	TGTGCCAGCAGCTGGGACACCTATAATTCACCCCTCCACTTT
TRBD1	TRBV13	-	TRBJ1-1	CASSLEGQGGTEAFF	TGTGCCAGCAGCTTAGAGGGCCAGGGGGGCACTGAAGCTTTCTTT
-	TRBV30	many	TRBJ2-5	CAWRRTETQYF	TGTGCCTGGAGGCGGACGGAGACCCAGTACTTC
TRBD1	TRBV12-5	-	TRBJ1-3	CASRGTGNTIYF	TGTGCCAGCAGGGGGACGGGAAACACCATATATTTT
-	TRBV7-2	many	TRBJ1-4	CASSAQIATNEKLFF	TGTGCCAGCAGCGCTCAGATTGCAACTAATGAAAAACTGTTTTTT